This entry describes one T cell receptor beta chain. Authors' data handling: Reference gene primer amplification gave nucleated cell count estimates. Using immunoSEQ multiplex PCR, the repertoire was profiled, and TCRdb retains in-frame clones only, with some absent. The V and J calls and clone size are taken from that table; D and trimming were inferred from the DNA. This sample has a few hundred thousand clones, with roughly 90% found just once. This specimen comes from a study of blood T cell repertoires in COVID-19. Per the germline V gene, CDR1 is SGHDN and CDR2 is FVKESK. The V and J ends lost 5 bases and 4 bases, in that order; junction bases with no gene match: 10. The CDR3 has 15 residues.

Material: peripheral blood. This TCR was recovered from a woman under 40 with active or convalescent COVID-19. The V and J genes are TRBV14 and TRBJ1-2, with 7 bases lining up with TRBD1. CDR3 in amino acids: CASSTKGANVYGYTF. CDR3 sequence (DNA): TGTGCCAGCAGCACAAAGGGGGCAAATGTCTATGGCTACACCTTC.